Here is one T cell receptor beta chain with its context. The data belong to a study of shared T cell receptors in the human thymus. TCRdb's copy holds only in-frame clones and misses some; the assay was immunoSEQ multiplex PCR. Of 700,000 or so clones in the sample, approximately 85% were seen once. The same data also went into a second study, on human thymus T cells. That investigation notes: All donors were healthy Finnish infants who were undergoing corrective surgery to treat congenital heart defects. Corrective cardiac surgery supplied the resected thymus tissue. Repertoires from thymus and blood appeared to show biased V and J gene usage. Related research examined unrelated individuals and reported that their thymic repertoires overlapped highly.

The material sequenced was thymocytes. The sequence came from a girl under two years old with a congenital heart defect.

CDR3 sequence reads: CASSLGGVGTTSYNSPLHF. CDR3 coding DNA: TGCGCCAGCAGCTTGGGGGGAGTGGGGACAACCTCCTATAATTCACCCCTCCACTTT. V gene TRBV5-1 combines with J gene TRBJ1-6; D perhaps matches TRBD1 (6 bases). The V and J ends lost 0 bases and 0 bases respectively, with 16 bases between them. The CDR3 is made up of 19 amino acids. The V gene's germline CDR1 is SGHRS and CDR2 YFSETQ.